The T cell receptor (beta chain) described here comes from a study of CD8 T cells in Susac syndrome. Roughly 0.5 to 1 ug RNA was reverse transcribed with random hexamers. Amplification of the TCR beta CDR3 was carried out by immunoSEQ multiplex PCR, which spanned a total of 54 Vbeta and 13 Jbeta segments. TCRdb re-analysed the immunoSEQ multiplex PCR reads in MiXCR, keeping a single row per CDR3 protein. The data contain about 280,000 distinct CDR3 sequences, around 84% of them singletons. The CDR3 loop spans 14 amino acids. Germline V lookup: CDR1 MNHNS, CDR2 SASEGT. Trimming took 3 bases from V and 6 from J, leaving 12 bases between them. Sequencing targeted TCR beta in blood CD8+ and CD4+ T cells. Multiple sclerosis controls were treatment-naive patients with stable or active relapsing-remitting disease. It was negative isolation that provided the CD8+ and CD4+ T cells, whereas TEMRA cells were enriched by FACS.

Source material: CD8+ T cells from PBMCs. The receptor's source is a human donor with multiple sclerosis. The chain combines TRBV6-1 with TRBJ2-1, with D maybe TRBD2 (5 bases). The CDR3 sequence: CASSDPLLANEQFF. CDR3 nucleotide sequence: TGTGCCAGCAGTGACCCCCTTCTAGCCAATGAGCAGTTCTTC.